The T cell receptor beta chain under discussion was sequenced for a study of T-cell memory formation after mild COVID-19 (dated by TCRdb to about 2021). Turning to the overall study: TCR sequence clusters from the two donors were largely donor specific. In two donors, T-cell clones that expanded and contracted after mild COVID-19 were followed by sequencing TCRalpha and TCRbeta repertoires longitudinally. The cohort comprised two young, previously healthy adult volunteers, one female and one male.

There are 17 amino acids in the CDR3, from cysteine to phenylalanine inclusive. Only CDR3 DNA remains: 51 bases, in frame from the first base. V is trimmed back by 3 bases and J by 11 bases, and the junction contains 15 bases that no gene match accounts for. This clonotype showed up just a few times. Its antigen is still unknown. Base quality data are lacking; no much larger clone is found one base away. Findings and caveats that apply to the study as a whole: The detection of some responding clones in pre-infection memory suggests that pre-existing cross-reactive memory T cells joined the SARS-CoV-2 response. From day 15 to 85, contracting clones showed balanced CD4/CD8 phenotypes, whereas a second wave of clones that expanded from day 15 to 37 leaned towards CD4+. The second-wave clones that peaked on day 37 were not confirmed to be SARS-CoV-2 specific. Contracting CD4+ clones turned up mainly in the CM and EM memory subsets, whereas EMRA was where CD8+ clones were enriched. The study included only a couple of mild cases, and larger cohorts that include severe cases with pre-infection samples were judged to be necessary.

Ficoll-Paque density gradient centrifugation was the method used to isolate PBMCs. The instrument was an Illumina NovaSeq 6000. cDNA libraries for TCRalpha and TCRbeta were prepared by 5'RACE using constant-segment primers, with sample barcodes and unique molecular identifiers added. RNA was extracted from every sample with Trizol reagent. Libraries were amplified in two PCR steps, with a second sample barcode and Illumina TruSeq adapters added in the second step. Sequencing of libraries was performed on an Illumina NovaSeq with 2 x 150 bp paired-end reads. In the source study's methods: With migec v1.2.7, reads were demultiplexed and then collapsed into UMI-guided consensus sequences. Using mixcr v2.1.11, UMI consensuses were aligned to TRA and TRB V and J templates and then assembled into clonotypes. Expanded or contracted clonotypes were those called significant by both edgeR and NoisET, with noise models trained on biological replicates. For edgeR calls, the thresholds were a false discovery rate-adjusted p below 0.01 and a log2 fold-change of 1. As an exploratory analysis of dynamics, max-normalized trajectories of the 1000 most abundant clonotypes were examined with PCA combined with hierarchical clustering. The CD4 or CD8 phenotype of responding clones was assigned using the separately sequenced CD4+ and CD8+ repertoires. TCRdb cleaned the public reads at Q25 with fastp, built clones with MiXCR and kept in-frame beta chains. Records with the same CDR3 protein are collapsed into one entry carrying the most frequent genes and DNA. TCRdb's processing, not the authors', yielded these V and J calls. The sample contains about 310,000 distinct CDR3 sequences, roughly a fifth of them found a single time. The ten largest clones capture 20% to 25% of the sample.

The receptor was isolated from a man between 18 and 35 years old who had mild COVID-19 (a few samples of this study predate the infection). The sample titles of this study are shuffled in the database, so cell type and time point are left out; the donor was told from shared clones. Recombination linked TRBV12-3 or TRBV12-4 to TRBJ1-5; 11 nucleotides in the junction match TRBD1. The sample comprised PBMCs or a T cell subset sorted from them (not recorded which). The CDR3 protein sequence reads: CASSLGTGGSILLAQHF. The DNA sequence is given as TGTGCCAGCAGTTTGGGGACAGGGGGATCCATCCTGCTAGCCCAGCATTTT.